The clone carrying this T cell receptor (beta chain) was seen a single time. The V gene end was trimmed by 7 bases and the J gene end by 15 bases; junction bases not matched to a gene: 1. There are 9 residues in the CDR3. CDR1 is MGHDK and CDR2 is SYGVNS in the germline V gene. These data come from a study of neoadjuvant nivolumab and ipilimumab in lung cancer. Method: immunoSEQ multiplex PCR; TCRdb's copy keeps in-frame clones and lacks some. The data contain tens of thousands of clones, roughly 89% of them seen just once; the ten biggest clones take up approximately 3.4%. J is TRBJ2-4 and V is TRBV25-1; TRBD1 aligns across 9 bases. Sequencing used peripheral blood, obtained before neoadjuvant nivolumab, alone or with ipilimumab. The source is an adult with non-small cell lung cancer. The CDR3: CASKDRGYF. The CDR3 DNA reads TGTGCCAGCAAGGACAGGGGGTACTTC.